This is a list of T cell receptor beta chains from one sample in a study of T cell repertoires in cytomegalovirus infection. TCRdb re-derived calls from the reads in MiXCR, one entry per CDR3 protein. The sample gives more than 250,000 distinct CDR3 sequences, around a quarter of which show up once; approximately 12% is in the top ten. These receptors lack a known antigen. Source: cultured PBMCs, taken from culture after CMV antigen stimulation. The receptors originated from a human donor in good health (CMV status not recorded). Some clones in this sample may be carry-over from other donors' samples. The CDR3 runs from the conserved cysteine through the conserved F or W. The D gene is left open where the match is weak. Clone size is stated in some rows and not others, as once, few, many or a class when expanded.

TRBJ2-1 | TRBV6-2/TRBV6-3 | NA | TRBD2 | TGTGCCAGCAGTCAACTAGCGGGCGCGGGGTACGGTGAGCAGTTCTTC | CASSQLAGAGYGEQFF
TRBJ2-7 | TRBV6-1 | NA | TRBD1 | TGTGCCAGCAGGACGGGGACAGCCTACGAGCAGTACTTC | CASRTGTAYEQYF
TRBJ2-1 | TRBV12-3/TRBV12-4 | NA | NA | TGTGCCAGCAGTTTCGCGGGTGAGCAGTTCTTC | CASSFAGEQFF
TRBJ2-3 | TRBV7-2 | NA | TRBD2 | TGTGCCAGCAGCCCTAAAAGCGGGAGGTGGGAAGATACGCAGTATTTT | CASSPKSGRWEDTQYF
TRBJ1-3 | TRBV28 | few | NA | TGTGCCAGCAGTCCGTTGAGTGGATCAGATTCCTCTGGAAACACCATATATTTT | CASSPLSGSDSSGNTIYF
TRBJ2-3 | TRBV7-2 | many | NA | TGTGCCAGCAGCTTAGCGCAGCTGGGCCCAGATACGCAGTATTTT | CASSLAQLGPDTQYF
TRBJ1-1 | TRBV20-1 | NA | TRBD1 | TGCAGTGCTGCATATAGACAGGGGAACACTGAAGCTTTCTTT | CSAAYRQGNTEAFF
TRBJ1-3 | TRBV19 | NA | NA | TGTGCCAGTAGTGAAGGGGTTGGAAACACCATATATTTT | CASSEGVGNTIYF
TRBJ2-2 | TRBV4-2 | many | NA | TGTGCCAGCAGCCCCAACCGGCTAGGGGCCGGGGAGCTGTTTTTT | CASSPNRLGAGELFF
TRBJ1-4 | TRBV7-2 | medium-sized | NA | TGTGCCAGCAGCCAGTTTAATGAAAAACTGTTTTTT | CASSQFNEKLFF
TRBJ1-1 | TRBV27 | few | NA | TGTGCCAGCACCCCTTTTGGGGACACTGAAGCTTTCTTT | CASTPFGDTEAFF
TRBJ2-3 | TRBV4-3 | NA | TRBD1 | TGCGCCAGCAGCGGTACAGGGGGGACTTTGGATACGCAGTATTTT | CASSGTGGTLDTQYF
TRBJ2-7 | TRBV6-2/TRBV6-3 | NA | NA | TGTGCCAGCAGTTACTGGGGGGACGAGCAGTACTTC | CASSYWGDEQYF
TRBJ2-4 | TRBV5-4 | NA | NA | TGTGCCAGCAGCACGGAACAAAGACAGTTAAACATTCAGTACTTC | CASSTEQRQLNIQYF
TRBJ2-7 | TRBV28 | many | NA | TGTGCCAGCAGCCCAGGCAGCTCCTACGAGCAGTACTTC | CASSPGSSYEQYF
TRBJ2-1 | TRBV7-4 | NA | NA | TGTGCCAGCAGCCCCTGGCGGCCGCCTAGCTCCTACAATGAGCAGTTCTTC | CASSPWRPPSSYNEQFF
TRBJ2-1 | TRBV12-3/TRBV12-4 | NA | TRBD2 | TGTGCCAGCAGTTTAAAGCTAGCGGAAGAGCAGTTCTTC | CASSLKLAEEQFF
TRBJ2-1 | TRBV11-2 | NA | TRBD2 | TGTGCCAGCAGCCCCTCACTAGCGAATGAGCAGTTCTTC | CASSPSLANEQFF